These T cell receptor beta chains were read from a single sample in a study of response to subunit inactivated influenza vaccine. TCRdb itself ran the RT-PCR reads through MiXCR, one entry per CDR3 protein. The sample lists around 500,000 distinct CDR3 sequences, 9.5% to 13% occurring once. Sample: PBMCs from blood, taken 35 to 45 days after vaccination. The receptors stem from a man aged 50 or older who received an inactivated influenza vaccine. Each CDR3 is given with its conserved first and last residue. The D gene is left open where the match is weak. The size of a clone is reported for some rows only, either as once, few or many, or as a class for expanded clones.

size	D	V	J	CDR3	DNA
NA	TRBD2	TRBV27	TRBJ2-3	CASSLYASGRTDTQYF	TGTGCCAGCAGTTTATATGCTAGCGGGCGCACAGATACGCAGTATTTT
NA	NA	TRBV4-1	TRBJ2-5	CASSQVRDQETQYF	TGCGCCAGCAGCCAAGTTCGGGACCAAGAGACCCAGTACTTC
NA	NA	TRBV6-1	TRBJ1-2	CASSERGFEAGYTF	TGTGCCAGCAGTGAACGGGGGTTTGAAGCTGGCTACACCTTC
many	TRBD1	TRBV18	TRBJ1-5	CASSPDGTGRPQHF	TGTGCCAGCTCACCCGATGGGACAGGCCGGCCCCAGCATTTT
NA	NA	TRBV6-5	TRBJ1-1	CASRANTEAFF	TGTGCCAGCAGGGCGAACACTGAAGCTTTCTTT
NA	NA	TRBV7-6	TRBJ2-1	CASSLWRQESYNEQFF	TGTGCCAGCAGCTTATGGCGCCAGGAGTCCTACAATGAGCAGTTCTTC
NA	TRBD2	TRBV5-1	TRBJ2-3	CASKTSGGTDTQYF	TGCGCCAGCAAGACTAGCGGGGGCACAGATACGCAGTATTTT
many	NA	TRBV12-3/TRBV12-4	TRBJ1-5	CASTNRRSQPQHF	TGTGCCAGCACAAACCGAAGGAGTCAGCCCCAGCATTTT
NA	NA	TRBV5-5	TRBJ2-2	CASVDSNTGELFF	TGTGCCAGTGTTGACAGCAACACCGGGGAGCTGTTTTTT
few	NA	TRBV25-1	TRBJ2-1	CASSASWLAIDNEQFF	TGTGCCAGCAGCGCATCGTGGCTAGCGATTGACAATGAGCAGTTCTTC
NA	TRBD1	TRBV19	TRBJ2-1	CASSVTGVPEQFF	TGTGCCAGTAGTGTTACAGGGGTCCCGGAGCAGTTCTTC
NA	NA	TRBV4-3	TRBJ2-3	CASSQEWTTDTQYF	TGCGCCAGCAGCCAAGAATGGACCACAGATACGCAGTATTTT
few	TRBD2	TRBV29-1	TRBJ2-5	CSESGGLQETQYF	TGCAGCGAGAGCGGGGGGTTACAAGAGACCCAGTACTTC
many	TRBD1	TRBV5-1	TRBJ1-2	CASSLVTGSHGYTF	TGCGCCAGCAGCTTGGTGACAGGGAGCCATGGCTACACCTTC
many	TRBD2	TRBV12-3/TRBV12-4	TRBJ2-3	CASSLLLAPSTDTQYF	TGTGCCAGCAGTTTGCTACTAGCGCCTAGCACAGATACGCAGTATTTT
few	TRBD1	TRBV29-1	TRBJ2-3	CSVSWTGTSTDTQYF	TGCAGCGTCTCCTGGACAGGGACCAGCACAGATACGCAGTATTTT
NA	TRBD1	TRBV11-2	TRBJ2-2	CASSSDRGETGELFF	TGTGCCAGCAGCTCCGACAGGGGGGAAACCGGGGAGCTGTTTTTT
NA	NA	TRBV6-2/TRBV6-3	TRBJ2-1	CASSPEKSNEQFF	TGTGCCAGCAGTCCGGAGAAATCGAATGAGCAGTTCTTC
NA	NA	TRBV12-3/TRBV12-4	TRBJ1-1	CASSLASGGGTEAFF	TGTGCCAGCAGTTTAGCGAGTGGGGGTGGCACTGAAGCTTTCTTT
few	TRBD2	TRBV20-1	TRBJ2-1	CSATSGRGGNEQFF	TGCAGTGCCACAAGCGGGAGAGGAGGCAATGAGCAGTTCTTC
NA	NA	TRBV5-1	TRBJ1-2	CASSGDPRYGYTF	TGCGCCAGCAGCGGGGACCCTAGATATGGCTACACCTTC
many	TRBD2	TRBV7-2	TRBJ2-1	CASSLAGGLAGREQFF	TGTGCCAGCAGCTTAGCGGGTGGGCTAGCGGGGCGTGAGCAGTTCTTC
few	NA	TRBV25-1	TRBJ2-5	CASSEYGWRKETQYF	TGTGCCAGCAGTGAATATGGGTGGCGAAAAGAGACCCAGTACTTC
many	NA	TRBV7-8	TRBJ1-1	CASSFYREGRTEAFF	TGTGCCAGCAGCTTCTACCGGGAGGGCAGAACTGAAGCTTTCTTT
many	NA	TRBV28	TRBJ2-6	CASSRNTLSGANVLTF	TGTGCCAGCTCCCGTAATACCCTCTCTGGGGCCAACGTCCTGACTTTC
few	NA	TRBV12-3/TRBV12-4	TRBJ2-1	CASSQTPSSGNEQFF	TGTGCCAGCAGCCAAACCCCGTCGTCCGGGAATGAGCAGTTCTTC
NA	TRBD2	TRBV7-2	TRBJ2-7	CASSLALGTTRYYEQYF	TGTGCCAGCAGCTTAGCTCTCGGGACTACCAGGTACTACGAGCAGTACTTC
few	TRBD1	TRBV6-5	TRBJ1-1	CASSYLRQGEAFF	TGTGCCAGCAGTTACCTTCGACAGGGCGAAGCTTTCTTT
NA	NA	TRBV6-1	TRBJ2-7	CASSEAHSGLSYEQYF	TGTGCCAGCAGTGAAGCTCATAGCGGCCTTTCTTACGAGCAGTACTTC
NA	NA	TRBV7-6	TRBJ2-1	CASSLEVRENEQFF	TGTGCCAGCAGCTTAGAGGTCAGGGAAAATGAGCAGTTCTTC
few	NA	TRBV2	TRBJ2-1	CASSVALEQFF	TGTGCCAGCAGTGTCGCGTTGGAGCAGTTCTTC
many	NA	TRBV7-2	TRBJ2-3	CASSSSRVNTQYF	TGTGCCAGCAGCTCAAGCAGGGTGAATACGCAGTATTTT
many	TRBD2	TRBV11-1	TRBJ2-7	CASSQSPGTSDIGFYEQYF	TGTGCCAGCAGCCAAAGCCCCGGGACTAGCGATATCGGGTTCTACGAGCAGTACTTC
few	NA	TRBV7-8	TRBJ2-7	CASSLEAGDAYEQYF	TGTGCCAGCAGCTTAGAGGCGGGCGACGCCTACGAGCAGTACTTC
few	TRBD2	TRBV20-1	TRBJ2-1	CSARRGGGALLDNEQFF	TGCAGTGCCAGGAGGGGCGGGGGGGCCCTTCTCGACAATGAGCAGTTCTTC
few	NA	TRBV4-2	TRBJ2-1	CASSQDWSKSPNNEQFF	TGTGCCAGCAGCCAAGACTGGTCGAAATCCCCTAATAATGAGCAGTTCTTC
many	NA	TRBV10-3	TRBJ2-1	CAISQMTNEQFF	TGTGCCATCAGTCAGATGACCAATGAGCAGTTCTTC
many	NA	TRBV18	TRBJ1-2	CASSPPDYYGYTF	TGTGCCAGCTCACCCCCCGACTACTATGGCTACACCTTC
few	NA	TRBV7-9	TRBJ2-1	CASSIGTASYNEQFF	TGTGCCAGCAGTATAGGTACAGCCTCCTACAATGAGCAGTTCTTC
few	NA	TRBV4-3	TRBJ1-2	CASSQDRDGRWGGYTF	TGCGCCAGCAGCCAAGACCGCGACGGAAGATGGGGTGGCTACACCTTC
many	TRBD1	TRBV5-1	TRBJ2-2	CASSLAATGNGELFF	TGCGCCAGCAGCTTGGCGGCGACAGGGAACGGGGAGCTGTTTTTT
many	NA	TRBV6-2/TRBV6-3	TRBJ1-2	CASSPTPTNYGYTF	TGTGCCAGCAGTCCGACACCTACTAACTATGGCTACACCTTC
many	NA	TRBV27	TRBJ2-7	CASSTGTYLYEQYF	TGTGCCAGCAGCACCGGGACATACCTCTACGAGCAGTACTTC
many	TRBD1	TRBV4-2	TRBJ1-4	CASSQIAGTANEKLFF	TGTGCCAGCAGCCAAATAGCCGGGACAGCGAATGAAAAACTGTTTTTT
many	TRBD1	TRBV5-5	TRBJ2-7	CASSLQPGGRFYEQYF	TGTGCCAGCAGCTTGCAACCAGGGGGAAGATTCTACGAGCAGTACTTC
many	NA	TRBV20-1	TRBJ1-3	CSARAGTTAGNTIYF	TGCAGTGCTAGAGCCGGGACCACGGCTGGAAACACCATATATTTT
NA	NA	TRBV4-2	TRBJ2-3	CASSQETSTDTQYF	TGTGCCAGCAGCCAAGAGACTAGCACAGATACGCAGTATTTT
few	NA	TRBV6-5	TRBJ2-1	CASSYKGNEQFF	TGTGCCAGCAGTTACAAGGGAAATGAGCAGTTCTTC
NA	TRBD1	TRBV7-9	TRBJ2-7	CASSHPFGQGYEQYF	TGTGCCAGCAGCCATCCCTTTGGACAGGGCTACGAGCAGTACTTC